The rows below give T cell receptor beta chains drawn from one sample of a study of blood T cell repertoires in COVID-19. Clones were sequenced by immunoSEQ multiplex PCR, and TCRdb holds only the in-frame ones, with some missing. The sample carries more than 85,000 clones, roughly 90% recorded once. Sequencing input: peripheral blood. The receptor source for this set is a woman in her fifties or sixties with COVID-19, enrolled during active disease. The CDR3 runs from the conserved cysteine through the conserved F or W. The D gene is left open where the match is weak. Clone sizes are given selectively: once, few, many, or a class where the clone is expanded.

clone size	D gene	V gene	J gene	CDR3 DNA	CDR3 protein
.	.	TRBV5-1	TRBJ1-1	TGCGCCAGCACCGGTCAGGGTTACACTGAAGCTTTCTTT	CASTGQGYTEAFF
.	TRBD2	TRBV7-6	TRBJ2-7	TGTGCCAGCAGCTTAGTAAGGAGCGGGGGGCCTAGGAGCTACGAGCAGTACTTC	CASSLVRSGGPRSYEQYF
.	.	TRBV7-7	TRBJ2-5	TGTGCCAGCAGCTTAAGCACCATCCGCTCAGGGGTCAACAAAGAGACCCAGTACTTC	CASSLSTIRSGVNKETQYF
.	.	TRBV7-2	TRBJ1-2	TGTGCCAGCAGCTTAGATATAAGAGACTATGGCTACACCTTC	CASSLDIRDYGYTF
.	TRBD2	TRBV3-1/TRBV3-2	TRBJ2-5	TGTGCCAGCAGCCTTAGCGGGACTCGCCAAGAGACCCAGTACTTC	CASSLSGTRQETQYF
.	TRBD2	TRBV7-9	TRBJ2-2	TGTGCCAGCAGCCCGGACTTTGGGAGACTAGCGGGGGGTACCGGGGAGCTGTTTTTT	CASSPDFGRLAGGTGELFF
.	.	TRBV6-5	TRBJ1-5	TGTGCCAGCAGTCGACCAGCAGGATTTAAGCCCCAGCATTTT	CASSRPAGFKPQHF
.	TRBD1	TRBV30	TRBJ1-1	TGTGCCTGGACTAGAGACAGGGACACTGAAGCTTTCTTT	CAWTRDRDTEAFF
.	.	TRBV28	TRBJ1-4	TGTGCCAGCAACGGTGTTAATGAAAAACTGTTTTTT	CASNGVNEKLFF
.	.	TRBV5-1	TRBJ1-3	TGCGCCAGCAGCCGTTCCGGGTCTCACTCTGGAAACACCATATATTTT	CASSRSGSHSGNTIYF
.	TRBD1	TRBV5-6	TRBJ1-2	TGTGCCAGCAGCTTGGTCGATACCGGACAGGGTGGCTACACCTTC	CASSLVDTGQGGYTF
.	.	TRBV7-2	TRBJ2-5	TGTGCCAGCAGCTTAGCTCGCAGGGTAGAGACCCAGTACTTC	CASSLARRVETQYF
.	.	TRBV19	TRBJ1-5	TGTGCCAGTAGTTCCCAGGGGTTTGGGCATCAGCCCCAGCATTTT	CASSSQGFGHQPQHF
.	.	TRBV7-8	TRBJ2-3	TGTGCCAGCAGCGACAGCAGGGTCTCAGATACGCAGTATTTT	CASSDSRVSDTQYF
.	.	TRBV9	TRBJ1-6	TGTGCCAGCAGCCCACAAGAACATTCTAATTCACCCCTCCACTTT	CASSPQEHSNSPLHF
.	TRBD2	TRBV10-3	TRBJ2-3	TGTGCCATCAGTGACTTAGCGGGGGGCGGAGCAGATACGCAGTATTTT	CAISDLAGGGADTQYF
.	.	TRBV21-1	TRBJ1-2	TGTGCCAGCGTGGAAGGGGCCGGGGGCTACACCTTC	CASVEGAGGYTF
.	TRBD1	TRBV24-1	TRBJ1-5	TGTGCCACCAGTGACAGGGGGAATCAGCCCCAGCATTTT	CATSDRGNQPQHF
.	TRBD1	TRBV19	TRBJ1-2	TGTGCCAGTAGCCCCGGGACAGGGATTTATGGCTACACCTTC	CASSPGTGIYGYTF
.	TRBD1	TRBV11-2	TRBJ2-7	TGTGCCAGCACCCTCCGGACAGGGTCCTACGAGCAGTACTTC	CASTLRTGSYEQYF
.	.	TRBV6-6	TRBJ1-3	TGTGCCAGCAGACGCAGCGTCCTCTCTGGAAACACCATATATTTT	CASRRSVLSGNTIYF
.	TRBD1	TRBV12-5	TRBJ1-5	TGTGCTAGTGCCTTTAGGCCCCCGGGACAGGGGGCGAATCAGCCCCAGCATTTT	CASAFRPPGQGANQPQHF
once	.	TRBV7-2	TRBJ1-2	TGTGCCAGCAGCCCTTTGGGGGGGTCCCTCTATGGCTACACCTTC	CASSPLGGSLYGYTF
.	TRBD2	TRBV5-6	TRBJ2-1	TGTGCCAGCACCGGACTAGCGGGGGGCTACACCTACAATGAGCAGTTCTTC	CASTGLAGGYTYNEQFF
.	.	TRBV19	TRBJ1-1	TGTGCCAGTAGCCGGACTCCTAAGAGCACTGAAGCTTTCTTT	CASSRTPKSTEAFF
few	TRBD1	TRBV28	TRBJ1-2	TGTGCCAGCAGTTCCTTGACAGGGGAGACTGGCTACACCTTC	CASSSLTGETGYTF
.	TRBD1	TRBV28	TRBJ1-2	TGTGCCAGCCAGGGGGCCCTCTATGGCTACACCTTC	CASQGALYGYTF
.	TRBD2	TRBV6-1	TRBJ2-1	TGTGCCAGCAGTGACTGGTTCTTACAACTAGCGGGGGACTACAATGAGCAGTTCTTC	CASSDWFLQLAGDYNEQFF
.	.	TRBV18	TRBJ2-6	TGTGCCAGCTCACCGATTTCTCAGGGGTCCGGGGCCAACGTCCTGACTTTC	CASSPISQGSGANVLTF
.	.	TRBV28	TRBJ2-1	TGTGCCAGCAGTTTAAACGGACAGAACCCCTACAATGAGCAGTTCTTC	CASSLNGQNPYNEQFF
once	TRBD1	TRBV27	TRBJ1-1	TGTGCCAGCATAAGGACAGGTTGGGACACTGAAGCTTTCTTT	CASIRTGWDTEAFF
.	.	TRBV13	TRBJ1-1	TGTGCCAGCAGCTTAGCGGGGGTAGGCACTGAAGCTTTCTTT	CASSLAGVGTEAFF
once	.	TRBV2	TRBJ1-5	TGTGCCAGCCGTGGAGGACGGGAGAATCAGCCCCAGCATTTT	CASRGGRENQPQHF
once	.	TRBV18	TRBJ1-1	TGTGCCAGCTCACCACGGGAGGGTGTGACTGAAGCTTTCTTT	CASSPREGVTEAFF
.	.	TRBV28	TRBJ1-1	TGTGCCAGCAGTCCAGAGGTCGGTGAAGCTTTCTTT	CASSPEVGEAFF
.	.	TRBV9	TRBJ1-5	TGTGCCAGCAGCGCATGGGACACTAGCAATCAGCCCCAGCATTTT	CASSAWDTSNQPQHF
.	.	TRBV19	TRBJ1-2	TGTGCCAGTAGTATCGAAACAGGGCCAGGCGGCTACACCTTC	CASSIETGPGGYTF
.	.	TRBV11-2	TRBJ1-3	TGTGCCAGCAGCTTCGGGGGGTTGGCTGGAAACACCATATATTTT	CASSFGGLAGNTIYF
.	.	TRBV28	TRBJ1-3	TGTGCCATCCGGGGAATCTCTGGAAACACCATATATTTT	CAIRGISGNTIYF
.	.	TRBV27	TRBJ1-5	TGTGCCAGCAGTTTCCCTGGACAGACCTCAAATCAGCCCCAGCATTTT	CASSFPGQTSNQPQHF
.	.	TRBV2	TRBJ1-2	TGTGCCAGCAGTGAGGGCAGCCCCCGGCTAAACTATGGCTACACCTTC	CASSEGSPRLNYGYTF
.	TRBD1	TRBV5-1	TRBJ1-3	TGCGCCAGCGGAGTAGGGGGGACAGGGTTAACAAACACCATATATTTT	CASGVGGTGLTNTIYF
.	TRBD1	TRBV5-1	TRBJ1-6	TGCGCCAGCAGCTTGGGACAGGGGCTAAGCTCCTATAATTCACCCCTCCACTTT	CASSLGQGLSSYNSPLHF
.	.	TRBV10-2	TRBJ2-1	TGCGCCAGCGGGGCGGTGTACAATGAGCAGTTCTTC	CASGAVYNEQFF
few	TRBD1	TRBV5-4	TRBJ1-1	TGTGCCAGCAGCTGGGCCGGGACAGGGAACACTGAAGCTTTCTTT	CASSWAGTGNTEAFF
.	.	TRBV25-1	TRBJ2-1	TGTGCCAGCAGTGGCTTGAAGGGGAATGAGCAGTTCTTC	CASSGLKGNEQFF
.	TRBD1	TRBV11-2	TRBJ2-7	TGTGCCAGCAGCCAGGGACAGGGTCGAGAGCAGTACTTC	CASSQGQGREQYF
.	.	TRBV18	TRBJ1-2	TGTGCCAGCTCTTTCAGGGGCTTCGATGGAGGCTACACCTTC	CASSFRGFDGGYTF